This record covers a single TCR beta chain. The antigen this receptor binds is unknown. Base qualities were left out, and no much larger clone turns up one base away. The library was produced with PCR. The listed sequencing device is Illumina HiSeq 2500. TCR library preparation used molecular barcoding, with unique molecular identifiers applied to normalize quantification of the TCRbeta repertoire. The public sequencing data were trimmed at Q25 with fastp and processed into clonotypes with MiXCR by TCRdb, which kept only in-frame beta chains. Rows are combined by CDR3 protein, so each entry shows the most common genes and DNA. Within this sample are approximately 430,000 distinct CDR3 sequences, with under 20% of them counted one time only. The top ten clonotypes cover approximately 29% of the sample. This sample is part of a study of T-cell reconstitution after alpha-beta-depleted transplantation in children (dated by TCRdb to about 2016). Regarding the research as a whole: T-cell immune reconstitution after TCRalphabeta/CD19-depleted allogeneic hematopoietic cell transplantation in children was quantitatively tracked in the study by means of TCR repertoire profiling.

The sample's treatment or condition label is to be understood as: allogeneic hematopoietic cell transplantation with graft depleted of TCRalphabeta T cells and CD19 B cells. TCRalphabeta/CD19-depleted allogeneic hematopoietic cell grafts were given to the transplant recipients, all of whom were children. Including cysteine and phenylalanine, the CDR3 has 16 amino acids. Of the read, only the CDR3 DNA is kept; its 48 bases are in frame from base 1. Unmatched junction bases come to 12, with V trimmed by 4 bases and J by 4 bases. The germline V gene encodes CDR1 SGHVS and CDR2 FQNEAQ. On the study overall, not on this receptor specifically: The apparently early alphabetaT-cell count recovery about two months after transplant was reportedly dependent on only several hundred rapidly expanded clones derived from non-depleted graft cells. Over subsequent months, a decline in hyperexpanded clone frequencies was noted, and after one year, T-cell counts and TCRbeta diversity were mostly ascribed to newly produced T cells. In some patients, high TCRbeta diversity at day 60 was attributed to recipient T cells and intrathymic progenitors that had survived conditioning.

The specimen was PBMCs, mostly from graft donor cells, collected 360 days after TCRalphabeta/CD19-depleted stem cell transplant. Recombination connected TRBV7-8 to TRBJ2-5, and 7 junction bases match TRBD1. The sequence derives from a boy younger than two who had a stem cell transplant for Wiskott-Aldrich syndrome, so the T cells may come from the graft donor. CDR3 protein: CASSSGGQERGETQYF. The DNA sequence is given as TGTGCCAGCAGCTCAGGAGGACAGGAAAGGGGAGAGACCCAGTACTTC.